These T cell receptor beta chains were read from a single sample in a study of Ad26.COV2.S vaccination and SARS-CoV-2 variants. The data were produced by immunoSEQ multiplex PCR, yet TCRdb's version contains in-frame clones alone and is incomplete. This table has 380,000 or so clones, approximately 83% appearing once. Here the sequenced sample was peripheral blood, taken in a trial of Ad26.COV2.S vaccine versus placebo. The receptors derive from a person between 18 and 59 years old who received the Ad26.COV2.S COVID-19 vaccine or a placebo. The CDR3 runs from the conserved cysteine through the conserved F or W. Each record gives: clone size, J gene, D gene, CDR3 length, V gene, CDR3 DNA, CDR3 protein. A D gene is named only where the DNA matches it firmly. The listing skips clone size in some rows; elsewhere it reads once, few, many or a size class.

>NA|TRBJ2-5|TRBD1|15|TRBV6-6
TGTGCCAGCAGTTCAACTACAGGGGGTCAAGAGACCCAGTACTTC
CASSSTTGGQETQYF
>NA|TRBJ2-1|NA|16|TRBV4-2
TGTGCCAGCAGCCAAGATATCCGGAGCTCCTACAATGAGCAGTTCTTC
CASSQDIRSSYNEQFF
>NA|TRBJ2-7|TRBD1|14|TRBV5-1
TGCGCCAGCAGCTTGACGACAGGGAGTCAGTCTCAGTACTTC
CASSLTTGSQSQYF
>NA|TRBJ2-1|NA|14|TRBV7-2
TGTGCCAGCAGCATTGCGGGACAGTGGAATGAGCAGTTCTTC
CASSIAGQWNEQFF
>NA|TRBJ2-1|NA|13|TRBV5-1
TGCGCCAGCAGCGAGCTAGGGGGTGGAGGGCAGTTCTTC
CASSELGGGGQFF
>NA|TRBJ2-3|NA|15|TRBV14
TGTGCCAGCAGCCCATGGGAGAGCCGACAGGATACGCAGTATTTT
CASSPWESRQDTQYF
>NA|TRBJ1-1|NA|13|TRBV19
TGTGCCAGTAGTTTGACAATGAACACTGAAGCTTTCTTT
CASSLTMNTEAFF
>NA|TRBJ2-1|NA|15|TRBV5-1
TGCGCCAGCAGCTTGGGGCAGATTTCCTACAATGAGCAGTTCTTC
CASSLGQISYNEQFF
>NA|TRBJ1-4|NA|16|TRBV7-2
TGTGCCAGCAGCGGACGCTCAGGGGCCCCGAATGAAAAACTGTTTTTT
CASSGRSGAPNEKLFF
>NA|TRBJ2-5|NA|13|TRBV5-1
TGCGCCAGCAGCTTGTCACCGCAAGAGACCCAGTACTTC
CASSLSPQETQYF
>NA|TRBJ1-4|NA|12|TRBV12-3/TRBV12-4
TGTGCCAGCAGTTTTTCGGCTGAAAAACTGTTTTTT
CASSFSAEKLFF
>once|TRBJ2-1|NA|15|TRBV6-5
TGTGCCAGCAGTTACTCGGACTTGTCCTACAATGAGCAGTTCTTC
CASSYSDLSYNEQFF
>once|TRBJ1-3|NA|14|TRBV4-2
TGTGCCAGCAGCCAAGCGGGTTTAGGAAACACCATATATTTT
CASSQAGLGNTIYF
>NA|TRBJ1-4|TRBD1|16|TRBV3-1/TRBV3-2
TGTGCCAGCAGCCGATCAGGGACAGGGTCGGGGGAAAAACTGTTTTTT
CASSRSGTGSGEKLFF
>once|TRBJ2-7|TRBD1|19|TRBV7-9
TGTGCCAGCAGCCGCTTACCCGTCCGGGACAGGGTTGAAAGCTACGAGCAGTACTTC
CASSRLPVRDRVESYEQYF
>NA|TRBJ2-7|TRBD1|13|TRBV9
TGTGCCAGCAGCGTCGACAGGGAAGACGAGCAGTACTTC
CASSVDREDEQYF
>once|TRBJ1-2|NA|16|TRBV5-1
TGCGCCAGCAGAAGATCGGCAGGCGACAATAACTATGGCTACACCTTC
CASRRSAGDNNYGYTF
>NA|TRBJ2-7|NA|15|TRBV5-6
TGTGCCAGCAGCTTGGCCCCCCGCAACCTCCTCGAGCAGTACTTC
CASSLAPRNLLEQYF
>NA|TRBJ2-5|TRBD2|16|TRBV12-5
TGTGCTAGTGGTTTGGCTAGGACTAGCGGGCGAGAGACCCAGTACTTC
CASGLARTSGRETQYF
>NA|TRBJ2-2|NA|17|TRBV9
TGTGCCAGCAGCGTCCCGAGGGGGGCCGCTAACACCGGGGAGCTGTTTTTT
CASSVPRGAANTGELFF
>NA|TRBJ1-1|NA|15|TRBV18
TGTGCCAGCTCATCCTTACCTCTCGGTGGGACTGAAGCTTTCTTT
CASSSLPLGGTEAFF
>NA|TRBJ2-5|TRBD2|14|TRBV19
TGTGCCAGTAAGGTAGCGGGAGCCCAAGAGACCCAGTACTTC
CASKVAGAQETQYF
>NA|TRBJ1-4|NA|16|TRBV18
TGTGCCAGCTCACCACCGGGGATTGGAACTAATGAAAAACTGTTTTTT
CASSPPGIGTNEKLFF
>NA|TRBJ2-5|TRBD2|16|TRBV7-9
TGTGCCAGCAGCCGACTAGCGGGGGCCACGCAAGAGACCCAGTACTTC
CASSRLAGATQETQYF
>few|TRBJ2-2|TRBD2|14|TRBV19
TGTGCCAGCCTACGGCGGGAGGGCACCGGGGAGCTGTTTTTT
CASLRREGTGELFF
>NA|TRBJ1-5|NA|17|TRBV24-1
TGTGCCACCAGTGATGTACGATTATCGGAGGGCAATCAGCCCCAGCATTTT
CATSDVRLSEGNQPQHF
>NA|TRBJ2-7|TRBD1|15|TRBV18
TGTGCCAGCTCACCCCCAGGGGGACAGTTCTACGAGCAGTACTTC
CASSPPGGQFYEQYF
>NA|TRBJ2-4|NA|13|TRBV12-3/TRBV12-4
TGTGCCAGCACTTCCTTGGGTCGGAACATTCAGTACTTC
CASTSLGRNIQYF